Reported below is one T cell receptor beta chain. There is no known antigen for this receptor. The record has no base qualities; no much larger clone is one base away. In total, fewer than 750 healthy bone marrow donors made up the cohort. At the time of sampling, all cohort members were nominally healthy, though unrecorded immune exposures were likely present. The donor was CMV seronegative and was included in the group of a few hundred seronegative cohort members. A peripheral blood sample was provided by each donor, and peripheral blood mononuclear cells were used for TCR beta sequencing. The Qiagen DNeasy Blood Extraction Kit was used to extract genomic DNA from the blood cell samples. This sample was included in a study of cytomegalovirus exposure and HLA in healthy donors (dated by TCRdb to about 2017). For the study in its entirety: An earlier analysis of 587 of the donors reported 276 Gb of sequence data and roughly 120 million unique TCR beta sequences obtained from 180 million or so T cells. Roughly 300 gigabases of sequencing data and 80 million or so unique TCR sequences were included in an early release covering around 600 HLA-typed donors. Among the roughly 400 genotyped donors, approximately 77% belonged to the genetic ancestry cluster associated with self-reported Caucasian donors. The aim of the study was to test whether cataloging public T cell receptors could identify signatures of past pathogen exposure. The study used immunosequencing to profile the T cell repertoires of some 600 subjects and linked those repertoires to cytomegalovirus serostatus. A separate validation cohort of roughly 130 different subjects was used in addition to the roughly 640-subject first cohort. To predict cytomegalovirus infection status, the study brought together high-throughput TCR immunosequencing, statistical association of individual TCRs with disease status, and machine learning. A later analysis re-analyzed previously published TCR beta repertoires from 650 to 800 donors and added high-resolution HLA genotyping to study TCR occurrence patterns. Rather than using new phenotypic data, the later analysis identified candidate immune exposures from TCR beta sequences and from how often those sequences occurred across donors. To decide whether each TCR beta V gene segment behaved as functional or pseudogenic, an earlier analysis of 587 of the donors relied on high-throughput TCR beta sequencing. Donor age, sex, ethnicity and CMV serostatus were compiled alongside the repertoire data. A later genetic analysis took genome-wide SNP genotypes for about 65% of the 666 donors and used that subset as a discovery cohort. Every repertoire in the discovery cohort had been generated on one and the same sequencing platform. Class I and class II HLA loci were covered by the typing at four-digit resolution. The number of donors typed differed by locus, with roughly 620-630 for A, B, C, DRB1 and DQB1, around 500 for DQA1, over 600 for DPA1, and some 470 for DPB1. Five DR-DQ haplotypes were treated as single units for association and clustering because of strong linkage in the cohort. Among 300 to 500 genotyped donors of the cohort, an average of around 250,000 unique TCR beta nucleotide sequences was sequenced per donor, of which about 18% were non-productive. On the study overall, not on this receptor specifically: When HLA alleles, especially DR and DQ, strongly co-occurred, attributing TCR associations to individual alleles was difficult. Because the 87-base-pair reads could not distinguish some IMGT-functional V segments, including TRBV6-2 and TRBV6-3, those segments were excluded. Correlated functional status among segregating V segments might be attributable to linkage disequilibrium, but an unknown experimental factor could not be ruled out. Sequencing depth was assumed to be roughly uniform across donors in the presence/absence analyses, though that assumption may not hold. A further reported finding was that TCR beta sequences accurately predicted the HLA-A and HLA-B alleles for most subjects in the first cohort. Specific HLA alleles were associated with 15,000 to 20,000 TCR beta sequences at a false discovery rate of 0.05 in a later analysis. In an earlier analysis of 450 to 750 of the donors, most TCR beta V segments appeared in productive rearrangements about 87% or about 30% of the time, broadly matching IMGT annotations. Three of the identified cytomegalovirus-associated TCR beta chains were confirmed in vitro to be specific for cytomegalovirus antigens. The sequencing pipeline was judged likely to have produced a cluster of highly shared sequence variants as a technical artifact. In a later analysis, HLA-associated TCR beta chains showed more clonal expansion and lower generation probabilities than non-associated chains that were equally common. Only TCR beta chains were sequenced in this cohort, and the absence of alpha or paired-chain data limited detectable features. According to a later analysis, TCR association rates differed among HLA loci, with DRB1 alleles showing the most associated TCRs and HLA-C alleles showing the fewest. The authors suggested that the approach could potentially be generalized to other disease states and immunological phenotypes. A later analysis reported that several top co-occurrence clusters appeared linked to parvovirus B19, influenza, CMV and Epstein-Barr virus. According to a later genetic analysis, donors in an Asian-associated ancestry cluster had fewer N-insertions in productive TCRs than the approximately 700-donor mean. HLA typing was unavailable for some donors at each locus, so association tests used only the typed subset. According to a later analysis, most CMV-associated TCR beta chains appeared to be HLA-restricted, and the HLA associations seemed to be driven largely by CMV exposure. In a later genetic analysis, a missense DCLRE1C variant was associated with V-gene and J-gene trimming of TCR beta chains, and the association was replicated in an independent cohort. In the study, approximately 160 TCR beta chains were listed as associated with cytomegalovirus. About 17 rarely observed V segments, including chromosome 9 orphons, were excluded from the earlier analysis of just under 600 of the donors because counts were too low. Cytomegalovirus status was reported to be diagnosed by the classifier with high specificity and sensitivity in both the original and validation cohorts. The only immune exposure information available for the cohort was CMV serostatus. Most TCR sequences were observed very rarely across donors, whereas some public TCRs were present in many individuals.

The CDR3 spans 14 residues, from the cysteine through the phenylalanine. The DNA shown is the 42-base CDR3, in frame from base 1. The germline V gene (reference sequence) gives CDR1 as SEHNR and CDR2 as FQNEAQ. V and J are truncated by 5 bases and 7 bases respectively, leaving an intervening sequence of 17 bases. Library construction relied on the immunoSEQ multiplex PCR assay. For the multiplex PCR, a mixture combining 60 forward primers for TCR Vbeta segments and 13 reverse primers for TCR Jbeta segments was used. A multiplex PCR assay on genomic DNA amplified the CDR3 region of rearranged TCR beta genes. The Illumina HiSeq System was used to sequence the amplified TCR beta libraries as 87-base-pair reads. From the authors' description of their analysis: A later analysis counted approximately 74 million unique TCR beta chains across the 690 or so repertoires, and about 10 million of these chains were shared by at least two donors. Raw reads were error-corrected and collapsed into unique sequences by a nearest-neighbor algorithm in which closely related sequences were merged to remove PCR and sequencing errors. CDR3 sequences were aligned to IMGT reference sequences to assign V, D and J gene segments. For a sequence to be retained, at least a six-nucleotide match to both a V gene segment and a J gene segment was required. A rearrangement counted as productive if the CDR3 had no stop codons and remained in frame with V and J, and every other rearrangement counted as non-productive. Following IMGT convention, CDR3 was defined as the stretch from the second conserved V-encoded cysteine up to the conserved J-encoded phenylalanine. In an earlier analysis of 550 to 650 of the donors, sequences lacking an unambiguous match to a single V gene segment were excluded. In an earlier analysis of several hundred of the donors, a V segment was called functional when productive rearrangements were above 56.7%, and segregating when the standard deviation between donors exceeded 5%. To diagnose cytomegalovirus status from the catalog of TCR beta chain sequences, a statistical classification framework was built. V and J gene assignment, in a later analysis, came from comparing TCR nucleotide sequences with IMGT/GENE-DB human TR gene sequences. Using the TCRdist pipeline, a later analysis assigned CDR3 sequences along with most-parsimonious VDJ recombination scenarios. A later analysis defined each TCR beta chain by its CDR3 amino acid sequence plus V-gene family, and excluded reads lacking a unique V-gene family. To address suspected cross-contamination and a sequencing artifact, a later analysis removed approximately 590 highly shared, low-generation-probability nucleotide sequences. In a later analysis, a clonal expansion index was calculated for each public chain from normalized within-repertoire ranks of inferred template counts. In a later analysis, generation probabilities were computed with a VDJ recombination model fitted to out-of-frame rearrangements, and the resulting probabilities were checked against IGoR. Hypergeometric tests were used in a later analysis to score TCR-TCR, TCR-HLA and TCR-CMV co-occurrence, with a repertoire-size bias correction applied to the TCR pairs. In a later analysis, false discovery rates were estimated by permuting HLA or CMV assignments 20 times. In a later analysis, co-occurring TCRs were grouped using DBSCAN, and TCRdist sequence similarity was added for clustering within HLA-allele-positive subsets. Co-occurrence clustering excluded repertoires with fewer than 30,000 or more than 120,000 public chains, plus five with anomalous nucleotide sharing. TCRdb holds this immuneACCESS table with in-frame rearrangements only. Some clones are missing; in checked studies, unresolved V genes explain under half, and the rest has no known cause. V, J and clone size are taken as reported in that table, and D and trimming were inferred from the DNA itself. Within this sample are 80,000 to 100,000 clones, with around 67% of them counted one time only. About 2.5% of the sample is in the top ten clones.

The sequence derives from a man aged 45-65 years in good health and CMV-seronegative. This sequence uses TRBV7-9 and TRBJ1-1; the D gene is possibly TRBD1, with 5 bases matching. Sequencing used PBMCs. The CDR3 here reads CASSPRGSSSEAFF. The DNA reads TGTGCCAGCAGCCCCCGGGGGAGTTCTAGTGAAGCTTTCTTT.